These 15 T cell receptor beta chains were sequenced from one sample in a study of spatial heterogeneity in lung cancer. As for time point: sample taken at primary tumor resection. MiXCR, run by TCRdb on the 5' RACE reads, gives a single entry per CDR3 protein. Here the sample spans about 92,000 distinct CDR3 sequences, 10% to 15% being singletons. Source: PBMCs, taken at surgery. These receptors were taken from a male donor with early-stage non-small cell lung cancer.

DNA for the CDR3: TGTGCCAGCAGCGTTACAGAAACAGGGGACCAAGAAAAACTGTTTTTT. Translation gives CASSVTETGDQEKLFF. The chain combines TRBV12-3 or TRBV12-4 with TRBJ1-4; 7 bases agree with TRBD1. J was trimmed by 8 bases and V by 6 bases; bases with no gene match: 15. The CDR3 sequence is 16 residues long.

In this sample, this clonotype turned up many times. The chain uses TRBV5-1 and TRBJ2-2; D not certain. Germline values: CDR1 SGHRS, CDR2 YFSETQ. This CDR3 is 13 amino acids long. Trimming pared 0 bases from V and 5 bases from J, leaving 5 bases between. CDR3 nucleotides: TGCGCCAGCAGCTTGGGTGTTACCGGGGAGCTGTTTTTT. This gives the protein CASSLGVTGELFF. Full variable domain (rest looked up from reference TRBV5-1 and TRBJ2-2): KAGVTQTPRYLIKTRGQQVTLSCSPISGHRSVSWYQQTPGQGLQFLFEYFSETQRNKGNFPGRFSGRQFSNSRSEMNVSTLELGDSALYLCASSLGVTGELFFGEGSRLTVL.

This clonotype has a handful of counts. V usage is TRBV28 and J usage is TRBJ1-2; D uncertain. V gave up 4 bases and J gave up 2 bases, with 8 bases separating them. Germline CDR1 and CDR2: MDHEN and SYDVKM. The CDR3 runs to 13 residues. The CDR3 bases are TGTGCCAGCAGTTCGGGTTTAAACTATGGCTACACCTTC. Translating gives CASSSGLNYGYTF.

This clonotype came up a few times. The chain carries TRBV12-3 or TRBV12-4 and TRBJ2-5; 7 bases are shared with TRBD2. J lost 2 bases, V lost 1 base, and 4 bases had no gene match. The length of the CDR3 is 15 residues. The CDR3 bases are TGTGCCAGCAGTTTAGATCAAGCGGGGCAAGAGACCCAGTACTTC. It is translated as CASSLDQAGQETQYF.

Only a few counts were recorded for this clonotype. The CDR3 coding sequence is TGCGCCAGCAGCCAAGGAAGCAAGGAGGTCAATGAGCAGTTCTTC. Residues: CASSQGSKEVNEQFF. This rearrangement joins TRBV4-3 to TRBJ2-1, with a possible D match to TRBD2 (5 bases). Germline V gene lookup returns CDR1 LGHNA and CDR2 YSLEER. There are 15 residues in the CDR3. Trimming stripped 1 base from V and 6 bases from J, with 13 bases between.

The table lists this clonotype with a few counts. This sequence joins TRBV20-1 and TRBJ2-7; 7 bases map to TRBD1. Unmatched junction bases numbered 4, after V lost 3 bases and J lost 2 bases. Germline loops: CDR1 DFQATT, CDR2 SNEGSKA (reference sequence). The CDR3 loop spans 13 amino acids. The CDR3 here is CSARTGSAYEQYF. CDR3 DNA sequence: TGCAGTGCTAGGACAGGGTCGGCCTACGAGCAGTACTTC.

The CDR3 here is CASSLRGASYNEQFF. In DNA form, the CDR3 reads TGTGCCAGCAGCCTCCGGGGGGCCTCCTACAATGAGCAGTTCTTC. The V gene is TRBV6-6, the J gene TRBJ2-1, with TRBD2 as a possible D gene (7 bases). The CDR3 is 15 amino acids. V gave up 6 bases and J gave up 0 bases, with 12 bases separating them. CDR1 and CDR2 (germline): MNHNY, SVGAGI (reference sequence).

The V gene is TRBV20-1, the J gene TRBJ1-3; D call uncertain. Deletions cut 0 bases from V and 2 bases from J, with 8 bases between. Per germline, CDR1 DFQATT and CDR2 SNEGSKA (reference sequence). The CDR3 totals 14 residues. CDR3 nucleotides: TGCAGTGCTAGAGAACCGCGAGCTGGAAACACCATATATTTT. This translates into CSAREPRAGNTIYF.

This sequence joins TRBV7-3 and TRBJ2-1; D is unresolved. The V end was cut by 0 bases, the J end by 6 bases, with 15 bases between. This CDR3 has 16 amino acids. The germline V gene has CDR1 SGHTA and CDR2 FQGTGA. The CDR3: CASSLTQAGIGNEQFF. The DNA for the CDR3 is TGTGCCAGCAGCTTAACCCAGGCAGGTATTGGCAATGAGCAGTTCTTC.

J is TRBJ2-7 and V is TRBV7-2, with 9 positions matching TRBD2. CDR3 length: 16 amino acids. Germline CDR1 and CDR2: SGHTA and FQGNSA. Trimming cost V 1 base and J 2 bases; bases outside gene matches: 6. The CDR3 nucleotides are TGTGCCAGCAGCTTAGGTCCTGGCGGGGGGGCCTACGAGCAGTACTTC. This translates into CASSLGPGGGAYEQYF.

This clonotype was observed a handful of times. The chain joins TRBV6-5 to TRBJ2-1, with D perhaps TRBD2 (5 bases). This CDR3 contains 11 residues. V lost 6 bases and J 8 bases, leaving 8 bases between the germline ends. Germline V gene lookup returns CDR1 MNHEY and CDR2 SVGAGI. The CDR3 is CASRERDEQFF. The CDR3 DNA reads as TGTGCCAGCAGAGAGAGGGATGAGCAGTTCTTC.

On this clonotype itself: The germline gene is not matched at one end of the junction; a read error may be the cause. In DNA form, the CDR3 reads TGTGCCAGCAGCTCCAATAGCTATCAGCCCCAGCATTTT. Amino acids: CASSSNSYQPQHF. The rearrangement links TRBV7-9 to TRBJ1-5; D unresolved. The CDR3 extends over 13 amino acids. CDR1 and CDR2 from the germline V gene are SEHNR and FQNEAQ (reference sequence).

In its sample, this clonotype was seen many times. This chain connects TRBV7-2 to TRBJ1-5, with D maybe TRBD1 (5 bases). Germline V lookup: CDR1 SGHTA, CDR2 FQGNSA. The CDR3 runs 15 residues. V was trimmed by 5 bases and J by 0 bases, leaving 11 bases between them. The CDR3 DNA reads as TGTGCCAGCAGCCTTCAGGGTCCTAGCAATCAGCCCCAGCATTTT. As protein: CASSLQGPSNQPQHF.

The sample holds a few counts of this clonotype. The V and J genes are TRBV7-9 and TRBJ2-1; 8 bases are shared with TRBD2. CDR1 SEHNR and CDR2 FQNEAQ come from the germline V gene (reference sequence). The CDR3 has 16 residues. After removal of 1 base from V and 6 bases from J, the junction contained 8 bases not matched to a gene. CDR3 loop: CASSLVLGTRGNEQFF. The CDR3 DNA reads as TGTGCCAGCAGCTTAGTTCTGGGGACTAGAGGCAATGAGCAGTTCTTC.

V is TRBV11-2 and J is TRBJ2-1; maybe TRBD1 (7 bases). Germline V gene lookup returns CDR1 SGHAT and CDR2 FQNNGV. The V and J ends lost 1 base and 3 bases respectively, with 10 bases between them. This CDR3 region has 15 residues. The CDR3 here is CASSLGQGLYNEQFF. The CDR3 DNA follows: TGTGCCAGCAGCTTAGGACAGGGACTCTACAATGAGCAGTTCTTC.